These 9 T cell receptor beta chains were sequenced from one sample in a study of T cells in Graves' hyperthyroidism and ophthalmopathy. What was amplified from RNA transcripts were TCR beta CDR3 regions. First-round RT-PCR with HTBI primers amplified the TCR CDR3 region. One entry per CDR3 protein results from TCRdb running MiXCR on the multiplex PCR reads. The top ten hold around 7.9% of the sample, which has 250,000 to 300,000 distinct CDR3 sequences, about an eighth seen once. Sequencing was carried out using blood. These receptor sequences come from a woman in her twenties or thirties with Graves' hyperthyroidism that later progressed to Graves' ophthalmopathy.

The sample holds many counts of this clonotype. CDR3 loop: CASRSLNTEAFF. DNA of the CDR3: TGTGCCAGCAGGTCATTGAACACTGAAGCTTTCTTT. The chain is built from TRBV28 and TRBJ1-1; the D is unclear. V was cut by 6 bases and J by 0 bases, with 5 bases left in between. Germline V gives CDR1 MDHEN, CDR2 SYDVKM. The CDR3 runs to 12 residues. Full variable domain (rest looked up from reference TRBV28 and TRBJ1-1): DVKVTQSSRYLVKRTGEKVFLECVQDMDHENMFWYRQDPGLGLRLIYFSYDVKMKEKGDIPEGYSVSREKKERFSLILESASTNQTSMYLCASRSLNTEAFFGQGTRLTVV.

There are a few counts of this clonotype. The CDR3 protein is CASSQNSLPSETQYF. CDR3 sequence (DNA): TGTGCCAGCAGCCAAAACTCACTCCCCTCAGAGACCCAGTACTTC. The rearrangement uses TRBV14 and TRBJ2-5, with D unclear. This CDR3 spans 15 amino acids. Trimming stripped 2 bases from V and 4 bases from J, with 14 bases between. The germline gives CDR1 SGHDN, CDR2 FVKESK.

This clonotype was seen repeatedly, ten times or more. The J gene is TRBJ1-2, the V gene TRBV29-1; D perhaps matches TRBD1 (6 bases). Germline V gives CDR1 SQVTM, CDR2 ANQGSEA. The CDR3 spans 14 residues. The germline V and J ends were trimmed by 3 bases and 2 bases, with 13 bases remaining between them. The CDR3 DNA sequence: TGCAGCGTTGAGGAAAATACAGGGAACTATGGCTACACCTTC. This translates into CSVEENTGNYGYTF.

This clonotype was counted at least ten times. CDR3 DNA: TGTGCCAGCAGTTTATTTGCGGGAAGCTCCTACAATGAGCAGTTCTTC. Its protein product is CASSLFAGSSYNEQFF. The V call is TRBV28, the J call TRBJ2-1; D is perhaps TRBD2 (6 bases). V gave up 1 base and J gave up 0 bases, with 10 bases separating them. The CDR3 covers 16 residues. Germline CDR1 and CDR2: MDHEN and SYDVKM.

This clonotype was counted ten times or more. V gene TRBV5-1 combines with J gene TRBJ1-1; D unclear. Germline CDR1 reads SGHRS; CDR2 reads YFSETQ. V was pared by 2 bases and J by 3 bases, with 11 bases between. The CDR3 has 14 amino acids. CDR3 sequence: CASSLYEGYTEAFF. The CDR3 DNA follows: TGCGCCAGCAGCTTATATGAGGGATACACTGAAGCTTTCTTT.

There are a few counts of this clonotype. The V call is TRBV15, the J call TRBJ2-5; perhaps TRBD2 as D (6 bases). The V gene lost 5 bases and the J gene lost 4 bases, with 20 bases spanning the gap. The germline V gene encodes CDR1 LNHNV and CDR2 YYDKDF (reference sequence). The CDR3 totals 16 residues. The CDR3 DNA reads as TGTGCCACCAGCGGCCCGGGACTCTCCCGAGGAGAGACCCAGTACTTC. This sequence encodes CATSGPGLSRGETQYF.

CDR3 in DNA: TGTGCCACCAGCAGAGATCTGGGTGGGACCTATGGCTACACCTTC. This gives the protein CATSRDLGGTYGYTF. The V and J genes are TRBV15 and TRBJ1-2; D possibly corresponds to TRBD1 (5 bases). Germline V gene data show CDR1 as LNHNV and CDR2 as YYDKDF (reference sequence). The CDR3 covers 15 residues. Trimming cost V 0 bases and J 4 bases, with 12 bases left between them.

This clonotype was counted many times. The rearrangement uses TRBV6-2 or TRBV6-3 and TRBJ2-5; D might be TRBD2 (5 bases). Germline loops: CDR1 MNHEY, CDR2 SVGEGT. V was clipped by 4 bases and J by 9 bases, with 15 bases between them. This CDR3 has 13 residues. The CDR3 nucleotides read TGTGCCAGCAGTTTGAGACCAGAGGGTGCCCAGTACTTC. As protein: CASSLRPEGAQYF.

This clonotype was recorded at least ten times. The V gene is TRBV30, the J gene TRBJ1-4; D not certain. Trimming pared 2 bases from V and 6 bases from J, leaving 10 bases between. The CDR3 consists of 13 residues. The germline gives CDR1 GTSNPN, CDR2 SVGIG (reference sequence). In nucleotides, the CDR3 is TGTGCCTGGAGTCTAACCTTTCATGAAAAACTGTTTTTT. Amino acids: CAWSLTFHEKLFF.